This T cell receptor beta chain was found in a study of a mutant IDH1 vaccine in newly diagnosed glioma. Documented time point: week 11, during vaccination. Topical imiquimod accompanied each vaccine dose, which consisted of 300 ug of mutant IDH1 20-mer peptide. This clone was found once. Its matching antigen is unknown. V lost 5 bases, J lost 5 bases, and 6 bases lay in between. CDR1 and CDR2 from the germline V gene are MDHEN and SYDVKM. The CDR3 consists of 11 residues. This table comes from immunoSEQ multiplex PCR, and its TCRdb copy is limited to in-frame clones, with some not included. The table records 57,000 or so clones, under 85% of them present only once.

The clonotype originates from a man aged 30 to 39 with glioma. The chain has TRBV28 and TRBJ1-2, with D unclear. This material consisted of PBMCs, taken from a glioma patient whose treatment included an IDH1 peptide vaccine. CDR3 loop: CASSPQYGYTF. DNA of the CDR3: TGTGCCAGCAGTCCCCAATATGGCTACACCTTC.